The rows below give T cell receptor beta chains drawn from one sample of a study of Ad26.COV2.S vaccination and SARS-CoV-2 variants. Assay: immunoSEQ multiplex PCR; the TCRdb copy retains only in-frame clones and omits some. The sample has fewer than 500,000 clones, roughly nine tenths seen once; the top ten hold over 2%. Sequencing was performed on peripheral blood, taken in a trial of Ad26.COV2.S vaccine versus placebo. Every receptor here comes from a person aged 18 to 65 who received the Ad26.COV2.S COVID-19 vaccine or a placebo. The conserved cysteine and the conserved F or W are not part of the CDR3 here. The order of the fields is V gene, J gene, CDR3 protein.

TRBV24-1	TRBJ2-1	ATSDFPMNRASSSYNEQF
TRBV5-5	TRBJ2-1	ASSLRRSTYNEQF
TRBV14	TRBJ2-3	ASSPTYDSGRSDTQY
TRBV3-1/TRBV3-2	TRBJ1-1	ASSQDYWAFEAF
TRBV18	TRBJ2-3	ASSSPSTDTQY
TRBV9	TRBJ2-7	ASSGRVAYEQY
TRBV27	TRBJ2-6	ASSTSSGANVLT
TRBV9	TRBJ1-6	ASSDGQGYSPLH
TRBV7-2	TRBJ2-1	ASRPPGTRTSNEQF
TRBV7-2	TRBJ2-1	ASSPMLLGGEQF
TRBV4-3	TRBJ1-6	ASSQERDSPLH
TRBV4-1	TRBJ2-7	ASSQGTPGLYEQY
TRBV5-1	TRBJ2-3	ASSLGLLGTDTQY
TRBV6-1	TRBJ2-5	ASSEDPGRQETQY
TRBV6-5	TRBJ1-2	ASRAGWRAYGYT
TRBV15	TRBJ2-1	ATSRDPQVGQF
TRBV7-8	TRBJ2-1	ASSSIAGGYNEQF